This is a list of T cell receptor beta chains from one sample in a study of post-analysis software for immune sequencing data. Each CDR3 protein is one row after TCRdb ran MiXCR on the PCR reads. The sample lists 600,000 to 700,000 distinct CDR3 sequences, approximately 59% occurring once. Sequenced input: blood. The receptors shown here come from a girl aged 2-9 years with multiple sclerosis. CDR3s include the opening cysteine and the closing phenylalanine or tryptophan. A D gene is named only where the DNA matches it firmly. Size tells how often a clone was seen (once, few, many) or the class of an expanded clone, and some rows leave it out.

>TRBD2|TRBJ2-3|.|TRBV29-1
TGCAGCGTTCACCCCCCCGGGGGGAGCACAGATACGCAGTATTTT
CSVHPPGGSTDTQYF
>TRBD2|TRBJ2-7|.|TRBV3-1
TGTGCCAGCAGCCGTGGGAGGGACGGAGCCTACGAGCAGTACTTC
CASSRGRDGAYEQYF
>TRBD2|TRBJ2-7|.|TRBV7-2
TGTGCCAGCAGCTTCCTCGGACTAGCGAACGAGGACGAGCAGTACTTC
CASSFLGLANEDEQYF
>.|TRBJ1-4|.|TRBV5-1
TGCGCCAGCGCTTATAACCCAGCTAATGAAAAACTGTTTTTT
CASAYNPANEKLFF
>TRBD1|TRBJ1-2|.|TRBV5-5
TGTGCCAGCAGCTTGGAGAACAGGGGCAACTATGGCTACACCTTC
CASSLENRGNYGYTF
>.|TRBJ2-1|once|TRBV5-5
TGTGCCAGCAGCCTATTCAGGGTCTCCTACAATGAGCAGTTCTTC
CASSLFRVSYNEQFF
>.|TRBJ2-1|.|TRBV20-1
TGCAGTGGCGGGATAAGCTCCTACAATGAGCAGTTCTTC
CSGGISSYNEQFF
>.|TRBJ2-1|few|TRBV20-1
TGCAGTGCTAGAGATTCGGCAGGTGAGCAGTTCTTC
CSARDSAGEQFF
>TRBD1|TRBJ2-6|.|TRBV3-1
TGTGCCAGCAGCCTCGGGGACAGCTACTCTGGGGCCAACGTCCTGACTTTC
CASSLGDSYSGANVLTF
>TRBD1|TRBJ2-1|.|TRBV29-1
TGCAGCGTTGAAATACGGGACAGGGACCTCTACAATGAGCAGTTCTTC
CSVEIRDRDLYNEQFF
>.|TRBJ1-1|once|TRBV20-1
TGCAGTGCTAGCCAGGGGAACACTGAAGCTTTCTTT
CSASQGNTEAFF
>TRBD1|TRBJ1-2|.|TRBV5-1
TGCGCCAGCAGCACACAGGGGGGATGGAATGGCTACACCTTC
CASSTQGGWNGYTF
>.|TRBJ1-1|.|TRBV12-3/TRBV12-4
TGTGCCAGCAGTTTGAGGTCCCGGAGTGAAGCTTTCTTT
CASSLRSRSEAFF
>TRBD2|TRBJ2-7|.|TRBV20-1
TGCAGTGCTAGAGCGGGAGGGGGGGACGAGCAGTACTTC
CSARAGGGDEQYF
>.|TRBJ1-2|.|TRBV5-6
TGTGCCAGCAGCTTATACAGGGTTACGAGGGGCTACACCTTC
CASSLYRVTRGYTF
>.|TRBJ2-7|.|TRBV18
TGTGCCAGCTCACTGTGGGGTTGGGGCGAGCAGTACTTC
CASSLWGWGEQYF
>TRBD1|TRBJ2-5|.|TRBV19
TGTGCCAGTAGCAGACAGGGCCCGGCCAAAGAGACCCAGTACTTC
CASSRQGPAKETQYF
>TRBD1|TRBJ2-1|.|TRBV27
TGTGCCAGCACCGAAACGGGACAGGGGGCCGGAGGCCATGAGCAGTTCTTC
CASTETGQGAGGHEQFF
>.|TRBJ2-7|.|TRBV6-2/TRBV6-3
TGTGCCAGCAGTACCCGACAGGTTGCCGAGCAGTACTTC
CASSTRQVAEQYF
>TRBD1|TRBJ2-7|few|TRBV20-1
TGCAGTGCTAGCGCGGGACAGGGGGGCTACGAGCAGTACTTC
CSASAGQGGYEQYF
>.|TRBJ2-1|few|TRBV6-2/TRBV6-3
TGTGCCAGCAGTCCCTCGGACAGCTACAATGAGCAGTTCTTC
CASSPSDSYNEQFF
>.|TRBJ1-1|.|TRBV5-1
TGCGCCAGCAGGCCAGCCGGGGACGGCACTGAAGCTTTCTTT
CASRPAGDGTEAFF
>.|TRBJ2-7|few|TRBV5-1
TGCGCCAGCAGCTTGGTCTTCGGAAGGGAGCAGTACTTC
CASSLVFGREQYF
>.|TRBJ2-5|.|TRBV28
TGTGCCAGCAGTTTAGGATCCCGGGGGCGATGGCAAGAGACCCAGTACTTC
CASSLGSRGRWQETQYF
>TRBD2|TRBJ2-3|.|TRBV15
TGTGCCACCAGCATAAAAGGGGGGACTAGCGGCGGCACAGATACGCAGTATTTT
CATSIKGGTSGGTDTQYF
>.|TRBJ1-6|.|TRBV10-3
TGTGCCGCCCAAGGACAGAATTTGGATTCACCCCTCCACTTT
CAAQGQNLDSPLHF
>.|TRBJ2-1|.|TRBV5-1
TGCGCCAGCAGCTTTGATCACTACAATGAGCAGTTCTTC
CASSFDHYNEQFF
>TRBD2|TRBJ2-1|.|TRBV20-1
TGCAGTGCTAGAGTTCCACTAGCGGGGATCGGCGAGCAGTTCTTC
CSARVPLAGIGEQFF
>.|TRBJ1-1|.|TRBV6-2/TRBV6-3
TGTGCCAGCAGTTACGGCCGGGGTAGGACTGAAGCTTTCTTT
CASSYGRGRTEAFF
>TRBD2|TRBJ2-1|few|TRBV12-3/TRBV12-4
TGTGCCAGCAGTTTAGATAGGACTAGCAGTTTCTACAATGAGCAGTTCTTC
CASSLDRTSSFYNEQFF